The T cell receptor beta chain described here comes from a study of patients with pleural tuberculosis. TCRdb analysed the reads with MiXCR anew, one entry per CDR3 protein. The table shows under 55,000 distinct CDR3 sequences, with 6% to 9.5% occurring only once. This clonotype was detected ten times or more. CDR1 is SGHAT and CDR2 is FQDESV in the germline V gene (reference sequence). V lost 6 bases to trimming and J lost 4 bases, with 10 bases between them. This CDR3 has 14 amino acids. V and J are TRBV11-1 and TRBJ1-6, with TRBD1 as a possible D gene (6 bases). The sequence was collected from a human donor with pleural tuberculosis. The CDR3 protein is CASRLDSYNSPLHF. The CDR3 nucleotides read TGTGCCAGCAGACTGGACAGTTATAATTCACCCCTCCACTTT.